This passage covers 11 T cell receptor beta chains from one sample sequenced in a study of control samples from healthy donors and cancer patients (TCRdb year 2020). To prepare the library, the immunoSEQ multiplex PCR assay was applied. TCRdb limited this immuneACCESS table to in-frame rearrangements with V and J called. A share of clones is missing; checked studies link under half to unresolved V genes, and the rest is unexplained. The sample yields approximately 140,000 clones; roughly 94% were counted once. Around 13% of the sample goes to the ten largest clones. Sequencing was carried out using blood. Receptor source: a man aged 40-55 years in good health.

V is TRBV29-1 and J is TRBJ2-5, with 8 bases matching TRBD1. Germline V gene data show CDR1 as SQVTM and CDR2 as ANQGSEA. V lost 5 bases and J lost 5; bases outside the gene matches: 4. The CDR3 length is 12 residues. CDR3 sequence reads: CSVRTGRETQYF. The CDR3 DNA is TGCAGCGTTAGGACAGGGAGGGAGACCCAGTACTTC. Supplemented by reference TRBV29-1 and TRBJ2-5, the full variable domain reads SAVISQKPSRDICQRGTSLTIQCQVDSQVTMMFWYRQQPGQSLTLIATANQGSEATYESGFVIDKFPISRPNLTFSTLTVSNMSPEDSSIYLCSVRTGRETQYFGPGTRLLVL.

This clone was picked up one time. V usage is TRBV11-2 and J usage is TRBJ2-2; 7 positions agree with TRBD1. The CDR3 extends over 15 amino acids. J lost 4 bases, V lost 5 bases, and 7 bases had no gene match. CDR1 and CDR2 (germline): SGHAT, FQNNGV. The CDR3 DNA reads as TGTGCCAGCAGCAATATCCGGGACAGCACCGGGGAGCTGTTTTTT. It encodes CASSNIRDSTGELFF.

The J gene is TRBJ2-3, the V gene TRBV2; no clear D. Germline V gene data show CDR1 as SNHLY and CDR2 as FYNNEI. CDR3 length: 11 amino acids. V was clipped by 7 bases and J by 3 bases, with 5 bases between them. Here the CDR3 DNA reads TGTGCCAGCAAGGCGACAGATACGCAGTATTTT. Translating gives CASKATDTQYF. Drawing the rest from reference TRBV2 and TRBJ2-3, the complete variable domain is EPEVTQTPSHQVTQMGQEVILRCVPISNHLYFYWYRQILGQKVEFLVSFYNNEISEKSEIFDDQFSVERPDGSNFTLKIRSTKLEDSAMYFCASKATDTQYFGPGTRLTVL.

The chain's CDR3 is CASSPGTTLYNEQFF. The CDR3 DNA is TGCGCCAGCAGCCCCGGGACTACCCTATACAATGAGCAGTTCTTC. The V gene is TRBV5-1, the J gene TRBJ2-1, with 7 bases that match TRBD2. The germline V gene has CDR1 SGHRS and CDR2 YFSETQ. The CDR3 loop spans 15 amino acids. Trimming cost V 4 bases and J 4 bases; bases outside gene matches: 8.

CDR3 loop: CASSPGGPSYEQYF. The CDR3 DNA follows: TGTGCCAGCAGCCCTGGGGGGCCCTCCTACGAGCAGTACTTC. The chain carries TRBV3-1 (or the pseudogene TRBV3-2) and TRBJ2-7; the D call may be TRBD1 or TRBD2 (6 bases each). CDR1 is LGHDT and CDR2 is YNNKEL in the germline V gene (reference sequence). The CDR3 is made up of 14 amino acids. Trimming left V 4 bases short and J 0 bases short, with 10 bases between.

This clone was seen just once. The J gene is TRBJ1-2, the V gene TRBV25-1; D uncertain. Deletions cut 10 bases from V and 4 bases from J, with 10 bases between. This CDR3 spans 11 amino acids. Germline CDR1 is MGHDK and CDR2 is SYGVNS. The CDR3 coding sequence is TGTGCCACCAGATTTGGCTATGGCTACACCTTC. Encoded protein: CATRFGYGYTF.

V and J are TRBV28 and TRBJ2-7, with 9 bases aligning to TRBD1. Germline V CDR1 and CDR2: MDHEN, SYDVKM. V was pared by 6 bases and J by 2 bases, with 8 bases of the junction left unmatched. The CDR3 runs 15 residues. CDR3 loop: CASSVPGQGTYEQYF. In DNA form, the CDR3 reads TGTGCCAGCAGCGTCCCGGGACAGGGAACCTACGAGCAGTACTTC.

This clone was seen just once. The chain joins TRBV19 to TRBJ2-1; 8 bases line up with TRBD1. The junction had 6 bases not matched to a gene; V was cut back by 3 bases and J by 2 bases. The CDR3 contains 16 residues. CDR1 is LNHDA and CDR2 is SQIVND in the germline V gene (reference sequence). Written as DNA, the CDR3 is TGTGCCAGTAGTATCAAGGGACAGGAGGCCTACAATGAGCAGTTCTTC. Translated, it gives CASSIKGQEAYNEQFF.

CDR3 bases: TGCGCCAGCAGCCAAGATTTGGGACCGAATGAAAAACTGTTTTTT. This codes for CASSQDLGPNEKLFF. This chain links TRBV4-3 with TRBJ1-4; weak D call: TRBD1 (5 bases). V shed 0 bases and J shed 5 bases, with 10 bases lying between them. Germline V gene sequence: CDR1 LGHNA, CDR2 YSLEER. The CDR3 runs to 15 residues.

Points on this clone: Other DNA sequences within the sample encode an identical CDR3. The V gene is TRBV9, the J gene TRBJ1-2; TRBD1 might be the D (5 bases). Trimming cost V 2 bases and J 2 bases, with 7 bases left between them. The germline gives CDR1 SGDLS, CDR2 YYNGEE. This CDR3 region has 13 residues. This chain's CDR3 is CASSVGQNYGYTF. DNA of the CDR3: TGTGCCAGCAGCGTGGGGCAGAACTATGGCTACACCTTC.

J is TRBJ2-1 and V is TRBV11-3; 11 bases match TRBD1. The germline V gene encodes CDR1 SGHNT and CDR2 YENEEA. This CDR3 is 16 amino acids long. Trimming took 5 bases from V and 0 from J; bases not matched to a gene: 3. The CDR3 sequence is CASSRTGGDSYNEQFF. The CDR3 DNA follows: TGTGCCAGCAGCCGGACAGGGGGCGACTCCTACAATGAGCAGTTCTTC. Full variable domain (missing parts from reference TRBV11-3 and TRBJ2-1): EAGVVQSPRYKIIEKKQPVAFWCNPISGHNTLYWYLQNLGQGPELLIRYENEEAVDDSQLPKDRFSAERLKGVDSTLKIQPAELGDSAVYLCASSRTGGDSYNEQFFGPGTRLTVL.